The clone carrying this T cell receptor beta chain came up many times. The data stem from a study of regulatory T cells in long-lasting Graves disease. The CDR3 is 19 amino acids. CDR1 and CDR2 from the germline V gene are MDHEN and SYDVKM. The ends lost 3 bases at V and 3 bases at J; junction bases unmatched: 18. Sample time point: newly diagnosed GD, antithyroid drugs for less than 3 months. Generation of the TCR library employed RNA extracted from PBMCs. Sequencing libraries for TCR beta were prepared with iRepertoire HTBI primers and Arm-PCR of CDR3 regions. One entry per CDR3 protein, called by TCRdb with MiXCR from the multiplex PCR reads. The profile shows 200,000 to 250,000 distinct CDR3 sequences, about 19% of them singletons. These records were also assigned to another study, of T cells in Graves' hyperthyroidism and ophthalmopathy.

The TCR originated in a woman aged 25-40 years with Graves disease. The sequences come from peripheral blood mononuclear cells (PBMCs), collected at new diagnosis, from a patient treated with antithyroid drugs. The chain joins TRBV28 to TRBJ1-1, with 8 bases fitting TRBD1. The DNA for the CDR3 is TGTGCCAGCAGTTTTTTGGTGCCGGGGACAGGAGGGGTGGACACTGAAGCTTTCTTT. Translating it yields CASSFLVPGTGGVDTEAFF.